These T cell receptor beta chains were read from a single sample in a study of CD8 T cells in ankylosing spondylitis. TCRdb independently ran MiXCR on the 5' RACE reads; one entry per CDR3 protein. Here the sample spans some 300,000 distinct CDR3 sequences, more than 20% being singletons. What was sequenced was blood, either unsorted or a sorted T cell fraction (not recorded which). All receptors derive from a female donor with ankylosing spondylitis or in good health (not recorded which). The CDR3 runs from the conserved cysteine through the conserved F or W. Fields, in order: clone size, J gene, V gene, D gene, CDR3 DNA, CDR3 protein. A D gene is named only where the DNA matches it firmly. The listing skips clone size in some rows; elsewhere it reads once, few, many or a size class.

few | TRBJ1-5 | TRBV12-3/TRBV12-4 | - | TGTGCCAGCAGTTCAACGGGTTTAGGTCAGCCCCAGCATTTT | CASSSTGLGQPQHF
- | TRBJ1-5 | TRBV6-2/TRBV6-3 | TRBD1 | TGTGCCAGCAGTCTGTGGGACAGGGGCGGCAGGGGCAATCAGCCCCAGCATTTT | CASSLWDRGGRGNQPQHF
few | TRBJ2-7 | TRBV7-2 | - | TGTGCCAGCAGCCCACCATCCCAGGAGCAGTACTTC | CASSPPSQEQYF
- | TRBJ1-2 | TRBV9 | - | TGTGCCAGCGGTACGGGACTGAAGTATGGCTACACCTTC | CASGTGLKYGYTF
- | TRBJ2-2 | TRBV24-1 | - | TGTGCCACCTCGAACACCGGGGAGCTGTTTTTT | CATSNTGELFF
few | TRBJ1-1 | TRBV7-9 | - | TGTGCCAGCCGCCGACCCTCCCCGAACACTGAAGCTTTCTTT | CASRRPSPNTEAFF
- | TRBJ2-2 | TRBV20-1 | TRBD2 | TGCAGTGCTAGAGATGGGACTAAGAACACCGGGGAGCTGTTTTTT | CSARDGTKNTGELFF
few | TRBJ1-5 | TRBV10-3 | - | TGTGCCATCAGTGAGGCCCGGGGAGGCTCCCGGTCGTCCCAGCATTTT | CAISEARGGSRSSQHF
- | TRBJ2-7 | TRBV12-3/TRBV12-4 | - | TGTGCCAGCAGTTGGGGTACGGGTATTACCTACGAGCAGTACTTC | CASSWGTGITYEQYF
few | TRBJ2-7 | TRBV21-1 | - | TGTGCCAGCAGCGGGGGACGTACCTCCGGCGAGCAGTACTTC | CASSGGRTSGEQYF
- | TRBJ2-2 | TRBV11-3 | TRBD1 | TGTGCCAGCAGCTCGACAGGGATGAGGGACACCGGGGAGCTGTTTTTT | CASSSTGMRDTGELFF
- | TRBJ2-5 | TRBV12-3/TRBV12-4 | TRBD1 | TGTGCCAGCACCCTATCCGGGACAGGGGTTTTGGGTCGAGGAGAGACCCAGTACTTC | CASTLSGTGVLGRGETQYF
- | TRBJ2-4 | TRBV18 | - | TGTGCCAGCTCACTGAATAGCGGCTTAGCCAAAAACATTCAGTACTTC | CASSLNSGLAKNIQYF
- | TRBJ2-1 | TRBV19 | TRBD2 | TGTGCCAGTAGTAACCTCGGGACTAGCCCCCATGAGCAGTTCTTC | CASSNLGTSPHEQFF
- | TRBJ2-3 | TRBV12-3/TRBV12-4 | TRBD1 | TGTGCCAGCAGTCGTACACAGGGGAATACGCAGTATTTT | CASSRTQGNTQYF
- | TRBJ1-3 | TRBV29-1 | - | TGCAGCGTGGGAGGGGCGCGAGGAAACACCATATATTTT | CSVGGARGNTIYF
few | TRBJ2-5 | TRBV15 | - | TGTGCCACCAGTGCCAGTCCGCGGGAGACCCAGTACTTC | CATSASPRETQYF
- | TRBJ1-2 | TRBV28 | - | TGTGCCACCCACACGAACTCTAACTATGGCTACACCTTC | CATHTNSNYGYTF
- | TRBJ2-1 | TRBV6-2/TRBV6-3 | - | TGTGCCAGCAGTCCCACAAATTTAAGAAATGAGCAGTTCTTC | CASSPTNLRNEQFF
- | TRBJ2-1 | TRBV20-1 | - | TGCAGTGCTAGAGATCATAAGGACTCCTACAATGAGCAGTTCTTC | CSARDHKDSYNEQFF
- | TRBJ1-2 | TRBV5-1 | - | TGCGCCAGCAGCTTGGCAGGAGAGGAAGGCGGCTACACCTTC | CASSLAGEEGGYTF
few | TRBJ2-1 | TRBV12-3/TRBV12-4 | - | TGTGCCAGCAGGGACGACCTGCTCAATGAGCAGTTCTTC | CASRDDLLNEQFF